The 18 T cell receptor beta chains reported below all come from one sample, sequenced in a study of identical twins. TCRdb ran MiXCR on the 5' RACE reads and lists one entry per CDR3 protein. Of 350,000 or so distinct CDR3 sequences in the sample, over 9% were seen once. In addition, the sample was reused for a study of yellow fever vaccine responses in identical twins.

Material: CD8+ T cells sorted from blood. Receptors were obtained from a woman younger than 35 in good health.

This chain connects TRBV28 to TRBJ2-5; 8 nucleotides match TRBD2. The germline V gene has CDR1 MDHEN and CDR2 SYDVKM. This CDR3 spans 16 amino acids. V shed 5 bases, J shed 4 bases, and the junction held 12 bases outside the gene matches. The CDR3 region is CASSKGLEGPGETQYF. In DNA form, the CDR3 reads TGTGCCAGCAGTAAGGGACTAGAGGGTCCCGGAGAGACCCAGTACTTC.

This clonotype was seen a few times. The chain has TRBV29-1 and TRBJ2-7; 7 bases are a match to TRBD1. The germline CDR1 and CDR2 sequences are SQVTM and ANQGSEA. This CDR3 region has 12 residues. CDR3 coding DNA: TGCAGTTCACGGGACAGCCCCTACGAGCAGTACTTC. Amino acid sequence: CSSRDSPYEQYF.

This clonotype has just a few counts. This chain uses TRBV12-3 or TRBV12-4 with TRBJ2-2, with 7 bases matching TRBD1. Trimming cost V 9 bases and J 7 bases; bases outside gene matches: 8. This CDR3 has 13 amino acids. The CDR3 region is CASVGQISGELFF. CDR3 nucleotide sequence: TGTGCCAGTGTGGGACAGATCAGCGGGGAGCTGTTTTTT.

This clonotype has a handful of counts. The V gene is TRBV15, the J gene TRBJ1-1; D is unclear. V dropped 0 bases and J dropped 2 bases, with 7 bases sitting between them. CDR3 size: 14 residues. Per the germline V gene, CDR1 is LNHNV and CDR2 is YYDKDF (reference sequence). CDR3 protein: CATSRDGENTEAFF. CDR3 bases: TGTGCCACCAGCAGAGACGGGGAAAACACTGAAGCTTTCTTT.

J is TRBJ2-7 and V is TRBV20-1; 8 positions agree with TRBD1. The CDR3 consists of 17 residues. Losses at the gene ends were 0 bases for V and 0 bases for J; bases not matched to a gene: 10. Germline V gives CDR1 DFQATT, CDR2 SNEGSKA (reference sequence). DNA of the CDR3: TGCAGTGCTAGAGACGAAGCCGGGACAGGCTTCTCCTACGAGCAGTACTTC. The encoded protein is CSARDEAGTGFSYEQYF.

This clonotype turned up a few times. The chain combines TRBV27 with TRBJ2-7; D is ambiguous. The V end lost 7 bases, the J end lost 6 bases, and 16 bases lay between the germline ends. CDR3 size: 13 residues. Per the germline V gene, CDR1 is MNHEY and CDR2 is SMNVEV (reference sequence). The CDR3 bases are TGTGCCAGCACCACAGCTCGTGGCGCCGAGCAGTACTTC. Its protein product is CASTTARGAEQYF.

This chain connects TRBV2 to TRBJ2-1; D is undetermined. Trimming cost V 6 bases and J 7 bases, with 13 bases left between them. The length of the CDR3 is 13 residues. Germline V gene data show CDR1 as SNHLY and CDR2 as FYNNEI. The CDR3 DNA follows: TGTGCCAGCAGCCCCGGCAAGGCAAATGAGCAGTTCTTC. Amino acid sequence: CASSPGKANEQFF.

This clonotype was seen at least ten times. The chain combines TRBV12-3 or TRBV12-4 with TRBJ1-5, with unresolved D. This CDR3 has 13 residues. The V end was cut by 2 bases, the J end by 0 bases, with 2 bases between. Here the CDR3 DNA reads TGTGCCAGCAGTTTATTTAGCAATCAGCCCCAGCATTTT. Translating gives CASSLFSNQPQHF.

This clonotype has a count of ten or more. The chain has TRBV29-1 and TRBJ2-5; D is perhaps TRBD1 (6 bases). The CDR3 spans 11 residues. Germline lookup yields CDR1 SQVTM and CDR2 ANQGSEA. V lost 8 bases to trimming and J lost 5 bases, with 12 bases between them. Written as DNA, the CDR3 is TGCAGCACCACAGGGCCTGAGACCCAGTACTTC. Amino acids: CSTTGPETQYF.

This clonotype was recorded at least ten times. The rearrangement joins TRBV4-1 to TRBJ2-1; 10 bases fit TRBD2. The CDR3 runs to 16 residues. J gave up 3 bases and V 4 bases, and 6 bases lay outside the gene matches. Germline loops: CDR1 MGHRA, CDR2 YSYEKL. The CDR3 sequence: CASSLSGRALYNEQFF. The DNA of the CDR3 is TGCGCCAGCAGCCTGAGCGGGAGGGCCCTCTACAATGAGCAGTTCTTC.

This clonotype was seen ten or more times. The V call is TRBV5-1, the J call TRBJ2-7; D possibly corresponds to TRBD1 (6 bases). The CDR3 is made up of 15 amino acids. Germline V gives CDR1 SGHRS, CDR2 YFSETQ. The V end lost 0 bases, the J end lost 0 bases, and 10 bases lay between the germline ends. The CDR3 DNA follows: TGCGCCAGCAGCTTGGGGGACACCAACTCCTACGAGCAGTACGTC. It is translated as CASSLGDTNSYEQYV.

This clonotype was seen many times. J is TRBJ2-3 and V is TRBV27; no clear D gene. The CDR3 length is 13 residues. V lost 8 bases and J lost 3, with 12 bases in between. The germline CDR1 and CDR2 sequences are MNHEY and SMNVEV (reference sequence). The CDR3 region is CASHFWGTDTQYF. Here the CDR3 DNA reads TGTGCCAGCCACTTTTGGGGTACAGATACGCAGTATTTT.

On this clonotype: The junction departs from germline at one end; a sequencing error may be responsible. The chain is built from TRBV13 and TRBJ2-5; TRBD2 agrees at 8 bases. This CDR3 spans 16 amino acids. CDR1 is PRHDT and CDR2 is FYEKMQ in the germline V gene (reference sequence). The CDR3 loop is CVSGNAGGPIQETQYF. In nucleotides, the CDR3 is TGTGTCAGCGGGAACGCGGGGGGTCCAATACAAGAGACCCAGTACTTC.

This clonotype was picked up a small number of times. The V and J genes are TRBV12-3 or TRBV12-4 and TRBJ2-2, with D tentatively TRBD1 or TRBD2 (5 bases each). V lost 6 bases to trimming and J lost 1 base, with 18 bases between them. The CDR3 covers 17 residues. CDR3 coding DNA: TGTGCCAGCAGAGGCCCCGGGGCCGAGAGGAACACCGGGGAGCTGTTTTTT. Amino acids: CASRGPGAERNTGELFF.

The table lists this clonotype with many counts. CDR3 DNA: TGTGCCAGCAGTACGACTAGCGGGAGGTTTAGTAACGTGTACGAGCAGTACTTC. Amino acid sequence: CASSTTSGRFSNVYEQYF. The rearrangement uses TRBV11-1 and TRBJ2-7, with 13 bases lining up with TRBD2. This CDR3 contains 18 residues. Germline CDR1 is SGHAT and CDR2 is FQDESV (reference sequence). V gave up 6 bases and J gave up 4 bases; unmatched junction bases: 15.

This clonotype was seen more than once but under ten times. The CDR3: CASSPRASSYEQYF. In nucleotides, the CDR3 is TGTGCCAGCAGCCCCCGGGCGAGCTCCTACGAGCAGTACTTC. The chain recombines TRBV9 with TRBJ2-7; D gene ambiguous. The CDR3 is 14 residues long. The V gene's germline CDR1 is SGDLS and CDR2 YYNGEE. V lost 4 bases to trimming and J lost 0 bases, with 11 bases between them.

This clonotype was seen more than once but under ten times. This chain uses TRBV28 with TRBJ2-7, with D maybe TRBD1 (6 bases). The CDR3 totals 13 residues. Germline CDR1 MDHEN, CDR2 SYDVKM. The V gene lost 6 bases and the J gene lost 3 bases, with 12 bases spanning the gap. The DNA for the CDR3 is TGTGCCAGCAGAACCGGGACAAGCTACGAGCAGTACTTC. Protein: CASRTGTSYEQYF.

The chain is built from TRBV5-6 and TRBJ1-2, with D perhaps TRBD1 (6 bases). This CDR3 region has 14 residues. Deletions cut 4 bases from V and 0 bases from J, with 10 bases between. Germline CDR1 and CDR2: SGHDT and YYEEEE. The DNA of the CDR3 is TGTGCCAGCAGCCCGGACAGCTCTAACTATGGCTACACCTTC. Translated, it gives CASSPDSSNYGYTF.